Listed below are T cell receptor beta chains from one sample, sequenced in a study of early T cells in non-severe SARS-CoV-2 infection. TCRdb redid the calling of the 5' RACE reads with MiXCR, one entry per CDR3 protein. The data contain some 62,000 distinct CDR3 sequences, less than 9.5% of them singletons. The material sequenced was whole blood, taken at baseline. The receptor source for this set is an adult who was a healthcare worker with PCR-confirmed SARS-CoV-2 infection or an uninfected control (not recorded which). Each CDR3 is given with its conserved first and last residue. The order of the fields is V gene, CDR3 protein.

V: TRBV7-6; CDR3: CASSPIPTDTQYF
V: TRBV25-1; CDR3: CASSRGPYEQYF
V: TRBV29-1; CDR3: CSVEWDTRTDTQYF
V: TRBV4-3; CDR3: CASSQDLPGQGTGANVLTF
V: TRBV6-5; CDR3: CASREHENTEAFF
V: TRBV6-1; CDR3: CASSVDRRYEQYF
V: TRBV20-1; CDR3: CSARPWTSGKNEQYF
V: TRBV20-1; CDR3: CSALAGIYNEQFF
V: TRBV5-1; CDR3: CASSFGTGFEQYF
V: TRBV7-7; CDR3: CASSPQGYTGELFF
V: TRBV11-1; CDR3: CASSFYLAGGSYNEQFF
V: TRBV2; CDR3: CASSVRGSSYNEQFF
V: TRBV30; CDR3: CAWSTTDTQYF
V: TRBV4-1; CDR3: CASSQDPVETQYF
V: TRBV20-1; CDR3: CSASDLARVRDEQFF
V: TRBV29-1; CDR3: CSARGGLVTEAFF
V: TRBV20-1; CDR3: CSAKGRSYEQYF
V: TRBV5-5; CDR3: CASSLIAGGLTGELFF
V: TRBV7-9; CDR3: CASSFGQGAGNEQFF
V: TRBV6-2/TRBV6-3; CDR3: CASSGYGYTF
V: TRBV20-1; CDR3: CSARAQTYYGYTF
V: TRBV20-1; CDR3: CSAREISGRQGFYEQFF
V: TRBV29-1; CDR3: CSVGGVGAGNTIYF
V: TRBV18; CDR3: CASTPTSGSYEQYF
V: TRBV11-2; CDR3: CASSPSTGGNEQFF
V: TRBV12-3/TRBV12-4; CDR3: CASSSSGRSDTQYF
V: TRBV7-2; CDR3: CASSLVSGSPTGELFF
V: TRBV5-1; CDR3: CASSFGGDRGYEQYF
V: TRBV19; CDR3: CASSIINLRNTEAFF
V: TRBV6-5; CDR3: CASSYRQGTNEKLFF
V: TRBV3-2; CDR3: CASSPPGGAGYEQYF
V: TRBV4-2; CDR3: CASSQGSSGGAYNEQFF
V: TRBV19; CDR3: CASSTYDTQYF
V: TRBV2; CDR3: CASKSLGGDGTQYF
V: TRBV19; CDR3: CASSIGASGGNEQFF
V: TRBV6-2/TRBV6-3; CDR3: CASSYWLVLNYGYTF
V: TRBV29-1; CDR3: CSVGGDTEAFF
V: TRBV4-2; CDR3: CASSQDGGDTLTF
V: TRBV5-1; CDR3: CASSPTPGEGYTF
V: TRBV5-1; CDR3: CASSLVATGHEQYF
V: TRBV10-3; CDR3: CAISESRASGDHNEQFF
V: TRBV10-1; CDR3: CASSDGTQQYF
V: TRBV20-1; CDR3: CSARDLLAGAHEQYF
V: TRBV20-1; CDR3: CSARASGRAYEQYF
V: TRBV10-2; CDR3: CASGAGLLYQETQYF